This is a list of T cell receptor beta chains from one sample in a study of T cells in Graves' hyperthyroidism and ophthalmopathy. One entry per CDR3 protein, called by TCRdb with MiXCR from the multiplex PCR reads. The sample has 130,000 to 150,000 distinct CDR3 sequences, over 20% seen once; the top ten hold around two thirds. The sequencing sample was made of blood. These receptors came from a woman between 50 and 59 years old with Graves' hyperthyroidism that later progressed to Graves' ophthalmopathy. The CDR3 runs from the conserved cysteine through the conserved F or W. A D gene is named only where the DNA matches it firmly. Not all rows give a size; the values are once, few, many and, for expanded clones, a class.

>TRBV7-8|TRBJ1-2|many|TRBD1
CATKKGASGYGYTF
TGTGCCACGAAAAAGGGGGCTTCAGGCTATGGCTACACCTTC
>TRBV7-2|TRBJ1-1|-|-
CASSPLLTRGTEAFF
TGTGCCAGCAGTCCACTTTTAACTCGGGGCACTGAAGCTTTCTTT
>TRBV5-1|TRBJ1-3|many|-
CASSLETGAAGNTIYF
TGCGCCAGCAGCTTGGAGACCGGTGCCGCGGGAAACACCATATATTTT
>TRBV5-1|TRBJ2-7|many|-
CASSLGATREQYF
TGCGCCAGCAGCTTGGGGGCGACGAGGGAGCAGTACTTC
>TRBV6-1|TRBJ1-2|many|-
CASSPRGGSGNYGYTF
TGTGCCAGCAGTCCTCGTGGGGGCTCTGGTAACTATGGCTACACCTTC
>TRBV5-4|TRBJ2-5|few|TRBD1
CASSSGQAPWTQYF
TGTGCCAGCAGCTCGGGACAGGCCCCGTGGACCCAGTACTTC
>TRBV7-2|TRBJ1-2|many|-
CASSLAVGAVGGYTF
TGTGCCAGCAGCTTAGCAGTCGGGGCCGTCGGTGGCTACACCTTC
>TRBV5-1|TRBJ1-5|many|-
CASSLANQPQHF
TGCGCCAGCAGCTTGGCGAATCAGCCCCAGCATTTT
>TRBV20-1|TRBJ2-5|few|-
CSATRRRQETQYF
TGCAGTGCTACGCGGAGGAGACAAGAGACCCAGTACTTC
>TRBV4-1|TRBJ2-7|-|-
CASSQVQGGGRESYEQYF
TGCGCCAGCAGCCAAGTCCAGGGGGGTGGACGGGAGTCCTACGAGCAGTACTTC
>TRBV10-2|TRBJ2-7|-|-
CASSVPGSSYEQYF
TGCGCCAGCAGTGTTCCAGGAAGCTCCTACGAGCAGTACTTC
>TRBV19|TRBJ1-4|many|TRBD1
CASSRNPRQGLLGEKLFF
TGTGCCAGTAGTCGAAACCCTCGACAGGGTCTTTTAGGTGAAAAACTGTTTTTT
>TRBV20-1|TRBJ2-1|many|-
CSARGDGYNEQFF
TGCAGTGCTAGGGGGGACGGTTACAATGAGCAGTTCTTC
>TRBV28|TRBJ2-5|-|-
CASQGWGGPRETQYF
TGTGCCAGCCAGGGGTGGGGGGGGCCGCGAGAGACCCAGTACTTC
>TRBV5-5|TRBJ1-1|-|-
CASSLLGNNAEAFF
TGTGCCAGCAGCTTGTTGGGAAATAATGCTGAAGCTTTCTTT
>TRBV5-6|TRBJ1-1|-|TRBD1
CASSLMDRGRITEAFF
TGTGCCAGCAGCTTGATGGACAGGGGGCGCATCACTGAAGCTTTCTTT
>TRBV5-1|TRBJ2-3|-|TRBD2
CASSPSGSFTDTQYF
TGCGCCAGCAGCCCCAGCGGGAGCTTCACAGATACGCAGTATTTT
>TRBV12-3/TRBV12-4|TRBJ2-3|many|TRBD2
CASTRTSGTDTQYF
TGTGCCAGCACCCGGACTAGCGGGACAGATACGCAGTATTTT
>TRBV11-2|TRBJ2-7|many|TRBD1
CASGGAATGFYEQYF
TGTGCCAGCGGTGGAGCAGCGACAGGGTTCTACGAGCAGTACTTC
>TRBV28|TRBJ2-7|-|TRBD2
CASSPRGESKQYF
TGTGCCAGCAGCCCACGGGGGGAGTCCAAGCAGTACTTC
>TRBV19|TRBJ1-4|-|TRBD1
CASRKPGQGDEKLFF
TGTGCCAGCAGAAAACCGGGACAGGGGGATGAAAAACTGTTTTTT
>TRBV7-6|TRBJ2-7|few|TRBD1
CASSRRQGTLEQYF
TGTGCCAGCAGCCGAAGACAGGGCACATTAGAGCAGTACTTC
>TRBV5-1|TRBJ2-6|many|TRBD1
CASSRDRAGANVLTF
TGCGCCAGCAGCCGCGACAGGGCCGGGGCCAACGTCCTGACTTTC
>TRBV5-1|TRBJ2-7|many|TRBD2
CASSLLQTSGRDEQYF
TGCGCCAGCAGCTTGCTTCAAACTAGCGGGAGAGACGAGCAGTACTTC
>TRBV7-2|TRBJ1-1|many|-
CASSPRGRVAEAFF
TGTGCCAGCAGCCCTAGGGGTAGGGTGGCTGAAGCTTTCTTT
>TRBV5-1|TRBJ1-2|few|-
CASSLGDVVDGYTF
TGCGCCAGCAGCTTGGGGGACGTCGTCGACGGCTACACCTTC
>TRBV6-1|TRBJ2-5|-|-
CASSERRAGTQETQYF
TGTGCCAGCAGTGAGAGAAGGGCCGGTACCCAAGAGACCCAGTACTTC
>TRBV28|TRBJ2-1|few|-
CASSPRRNEQFF
TGTGCCAGCAGTCCCCGTAGGAATGAGCAGTTCTTC
>TRBV12-3/TRBV12-4|TRBJ1-5|many|-
CASSREYNQPQHF
TGTGCCAGCAGTCGGGAATACAATCAGCCCCAGCATTTT
>TRBV28|TRBJ1-1|many|-
CASSLRGRDEAFF
TGTGCCAGCAGTCTGCGGGGGCGGGATGAAGCTTTCTTT
>TRBV30|TRBJ1-4|few|-
CAWSERQGEKLFF
TGTGCCTGGAGTGAGAGACAAGGTGAAAAACTGTTTTTT
>TRBV12-3/TRBV12-4|TRBJ1-2|many|-
CASSLVGGNGYTF
TGTGCCAGCAGTTTAGTTGGGGGGAATGGCTACACCTTC
>TRBV20-1|TRBJ2-1|many|TRBD2
CSAHETSGSGNEQFF
TGCAGTGCTCACGAAACTAGCGGGAGCGGCAATGAGCAGTTCTTC
>TRBV6-5|TRBJ2-1|few|-
CASSYGVSYNEQFF
TGTGCCAGCAGTTACGGGGTGTCCTACAATGAGCAGTTCTTC
>TRBV2|TRBJ1-4|-|-
CASGRGTNEKLFF
TGTGCCAGCGGGCGTGGAACTAATGAAAAACTGTTTTTT
>TRBV20-1|TRBJ2-5|-|TRBD2
CSAPGRAMETQYF
TGCAGTGCTCCCGGGAGGGCGATGGAGACCCAGTACTTC
>TRBV7-8|TRBJ2-1|many|-
CASSLTGEAYNEQFF
TGTGCCAGCAGCTTAACGGGAGAGGCCTACAATGAGCAGTTCTTC
>TRBV19|TRBJ1-1|-|TRBD1
CASNGQGYTEAFF
TGTGCCAGTAACGGACAGGGATACACTGAAGCTTTCTTT
>TRBV6-1|TRBJ1-1|many|-
CASTTRGNTEAFF
TGTGCCAGCACCACTCGGGGGAACACTGAAGCTTTCTTT
>TRBV6-2/TRBV6-3|TRBJ1-1|many|-
CASSYGGERTEAFF
TGTGCCAGCAGTTACGGTGGGGAAAGGACTGAAGCTTTCTTT
>TRBV7-9|TRBJ1-5|-|TRBD1
CASSLQGAGNQPQHF
TGTGCCAGCAGCTTACAGGGGGCTGGCAATCAGCCCCAGCATTTT
>TRBV5-1|TRBJ2-6|-|TRBD1
CASSQGTGMSGANVLTF
TGCGCCAGCAGCCAGGGGACAGGCATGTCTGGGGCCAACGTCCTGACTTTC
>TRBV30|TRBJ2-1|many|TRBD2
CAWSAGGSYNEQFF
TGTGCCTGGAGTGCGGGAGGGTCCTACAATGAGCAGTTCTTC
>TRBV6-1|TRBJ1-2|-|-
CASRRQTNYGYTF
TGTGCCAGCAGGAGACAGACTAACTATGGCTACACCTTC
>TRBV3-1|TRBJ2-7|many|TRBD2
CASSQVRGAYEQYF
TGTGCCAGCAGCCAAGTGCGGGGGGCATACGAGCAGTACTTC
>TRBV20-1|TRBJ1-1|many|-
CSARGSGATEAFF
TGCAGTGCTAGAGGATCAGGGGCCACTGAAGCTTTCTTT
>TRBV29-1|TRBJ1-4|many|-
CSVAGEEKLFF
TGCAGCGTTGCGGGGGAAGAAAAACTGTTTTTT
>TRBV7-8|TRBJ2-2|many|TRBD2
CASSLRLAGVGTGELFF
TGTGCCAGCAGCTTAAGACTAGCGGGAGTGGGTACCGGGGAGCTGTTTTTT
>TRBV30|TRBJ1-2|-|-
CAWTLDRNYGYTF
TGTGCCTGGACCTTAGACAGGAACTATGGCTACACCTTC
>TRBV28|TRBJ1-3|many|-
CASSQTKKATGNTIYF
TGTGCCAGCAGTCAAACCAAAAAGGCGACTGGAAACACCATATATTTT
>TRBV3-1|TRBJ1-2|many|-
CASSGDGYTF
TGTGCCAGCAGCGGGGATGGCTACACCTTC
>TRBV12-3/TRBV12-4|TRBJ2-4|few|-
CASSPPGSSNIQYF
TGTGCCAGCAGCCCCCCCGGGAGTTCAAACATTCAGTACTTC
>TRBV7-2|TRBJ2-4|many|-
CASSLQAGAKNIQYF
TGTGCCAGCAGCCTCCAAGCGGGAGCCAAAAACATTCAGTACTTC
>TRBV5-5|TRBJ2-7|once|TRBD2
CASIKGGTSYEQYF
TGTGCCAGCATCAAGGGAGGGACCTCCTACGAGCAGTACTTC
>TRBV7-8|TRBJ2-7|-|TRBD1
CASSFRRDSSYEQYF
TGTGCCAGCAGCTTCCGTAGGGACAGCTCCTACGAGCAGTACTTC
>TRBV19|TRBJ1-4|-|TRBD1
CASSPTGTGIGIEKLFF
TGTGCCAGTAGTCCGACCGGGACAGGGATCGGTATTGAAAAACTGTTTTTT
>TRBV20-1|TRBJ1-1|many|TRBD1
CSAREGDRGRFTEAFF
TGCAGTGCTAGAGAAGGGGACAGGGGGCGTTTCACTGAAGCTTTCTTT
>TRBV7-8|TRBJ1-1|many|-
CASSLVGGSEAFF
TGTGCCAGCAGCTTAGTCGGGGGGTCTGAAGCTTTCTTT
>TRBV10-3|TRBJ1-2|-|TRBD1
CAISEDRDRSQGYTF
TGTGCCATCAGTGAGGACCGGGACAGGTCGCAGGGCTACACCTTC